Listed here are 19 T cell receptor beta chains from one sample, sequenced in a study of T cell repertoires in cytomegalovirus infection (dated by TCRdb to the late 2010s). The instrument given in TCRdb is Illumina HiSeq 1500. TCRdb ran its own pipeline on the public reads, namely fastp trimming at Q25 and MiXCR clone calling, and kept in-frame beta chains. For every CDR3 protein sequence, its rows merge into one entry that carries the most common genes and DNA. The table for this sample lists roughly 860,000 distinct CDR3 sequences; 32% of them were counted only once. Roughly 12% of the sample is in the top ten clones. Taken with the paper, the label for treatment or condition translates to: in vitro stimulation with specific CMV peptide epitopes to enrich CMV-specific T cells. No antigen has been assigned to these receptors. The sequenced sample was cultured CD8+ T cells from PBMCs, obtained from culture after CMV antigen stimulation. The receptors come from a human donor in good health (CMV status not recorded). Some clones in this sample may be carry-over from other donors' samples.

This chain connects TRBV18 to TRBJ1-2; D gene uncertain. The length of the CDR3 is 16 residues. Germline CDR1 is KGHSH and CDR2 is LQKENI. The ends were cut back, 1 base at V and 0 bases at J, with 12 bases in the middle. CDR3 bases: TGTGCCAGCTCACCACGGGTGGCAGACCCTAACTATGGCTACACCTTC. It yields the protein CASSPRVADPNYGYTF.

J is TRBJ1-2 and V is TRBV27; D gene uncertain. V was trimmed by 4 bases and J by 8 bases, leaving 14 bases between them. The CDR3 has 13 amino acids. Germline V gives CDR1 MNHEY, CDR2 SMNVEV (reference sequence). In DNA, the CDR3 is TGTGCCAGCAGTTCATCCCCGTGGAAGGGCTACACCTTC. Its protein is CASSSSPWKGYTF.

This clonotype has ten or more counts. This chain links TRBV6-1 with TRBJ2-3, with unresolved D. Looked up from germline, CDR1 is MNHNS and CDR2 is SASEGT. V was pared by 5 bases and J by 0 bases, with 12 bases between. The CDR3 length is 15 residues. CDR3 protein: CASSSFQVSTDTQYF. The DNA for the CDR3 is TGTGCCAGCAGTTCTTTTCAGGTCAGCACAGATACGCAGTATTTT.

Only one count was recorded for this clonotype. V usage is TRBV29-1 and J usage is TRBJ2-1; 11 positions match TRBD2. Germline V CDR1 and CDR2: SQVTM, ANQGSEA. The V segment lost 3 bases and the J segment 5 bases; nucleotides outside the gene matches: 6. The CDR3 totals 15 residues. CDR3 coding DNA: TGCAGCGTTGAGTTAGCGGGGGGGCCTGACAATGAGCAGTTCTTC. Translation gives CSVELAGGPDNEQFF.

This clonotype was detected a few times. The J gene is TRBJ1-5, the V gene TRBV6-6, with 10 nucleotides matching TRBD1. The germline CDR1 and CDR2 sequences are MNHNY and SVGAGI (reference sequence). Germline trimming cut 5 bases from V and 7 bases from J; bases unmatched to any gene: 2. The CDR3 is made up of 13 amino acids. CDR3 protein: CASSETGGQPQHF. The CDR3 DNA sequence: TGTGCCAGCAGTGAGACAGGGGGCCAGCCCCAGCATTTT.

This clonotype appeared a few times. The V and J genes are TRBV7-9 and TRBJ2-7, with TRBD2 matching 13 bases. Germline CDR1 SEHNR, CDR2 FQNEAQ (reference sequence). This CDR3 comprises 15 residues. Germline trimming cut 5 bases from V and 6 bases from J; bases unmatched to any gene: 7. The CDR3 coding sequence is TGTGCCAGCAGCGCGTGGACTAGCGGGGGAGCCGAGCAGTACTTC. Amino acid sequence: CASSAWTSGGAEQYF.

The sample holds a few counts of this clonotype. The rearrangement joins TRBV12-3 or TRBV12-4 to TRBJ1-2; the D is unclear. The CDR3 spans 14 residues. The V end lost 4 bases, the J end lost 4 bases, and 13 bases lay between the germline ends. CDR3 nucleotide sequence: TGTGCCAGCAGTTCGGGTGAAGTCTTCTATGGCTACACCTTC. Protein sequence: CASSSGEVFYGYTF.

This clonotype turned up a few times. V gene TRBV12-3 or TRBV12-4 combines with J gene TRBJ1-6; D is ambiguous. The V gene lost 3 bases and the J gene lost 8 bases, with 8 bases spanning the gap. The CDR3 has 13 amino acids. DNA for the CDR3: TGTGCCAGCAGTTTCCAGGATCATTCACCCCTCCACTTT. Amino acids: CASSFQDHSPLHF.

This clonotype was detected a few times. The J gene is TRBJ1-2, the V gene TRBV28, with 8 bases fitting TRBD1. CDR3 length: 16 amino acids. The germline CDR1 and CDR2 sequences are MDHEN and SYDVKM. Germline trimming cut 5 bases from V and 4 bases from J; bases unmatched to any gene: 12. This CDR3 reads CASSPVTGEIPYGYTF. CDR3 sequence (DNA): TGTGCCAGCAGTCCGGTGACAGGGGAGATCCCCTATGGCTACACCTTC.

The V gene is TRBV4-1, the J gene TRBJ1-5, with 12 bases fitting TRBD1. Germline trimming cut 2 bases from V and 5 bases from J; bases unmatched to any gene: 13. This CDR3 contains 19 residues. Germline V gene lookup returns CDR1 MGHRA and CDR2 YSYEKL. CDR3 sequence (DNA): TGCGCCAGCAGCCAAATACCGGGACAGGGGGCGATTGAGGATCAGCCCCAGCATTTT. This codes for CASSQIPGQGAIEDQPQHF.

The chain joins TRBV7-9 to TRBJ1-4, with D perhaps matching TRBD1 (5 bases). The CDR3 extends over 13 amino acids. Between the trimmed V and J ends, which lost 6 bases and 4 bases, there was a span of 9 bases. The germline CDR1 and CDR2 sequences are SEHNR and FQNEAQ (reference sequence). The CDR3 here is CASRDTLNEKLFF. The CDR3 coding sequence is TGTGCCAGCAGGGACACCCTTAATGAAAAACTGTTTTTT.

This clonotype was detected a few times. The chain is built from TRBV6-1 and TRBJ2-3; possibly TRBD1 for D (5 bases). This CDR3 is 16 amino acids long. V was trimmed by 6 bases and J by 0 bases, leaving 16 bases between them. Germline assignment: CDR1 MNHNS and CDR2 SASEGT. The CDR3 DNA is TGTGCCAGCAGACCCAACAGGTACCTGAGCACAGATACGCAGTATTTT. Translation gives CASRPNRYLSTDTQYF.

The chain carries TRBV10-3 and TRBJ1-1, with TRBD1 as a possible D gene (5 bases). Germline CDR1 reads ENHRY; CDR2 reads SYGVKD. This CDR3 region has 14 residues. V dropped 8 bases and J dropped 3 bases, with 16 bases sitting between them. The CDR3 coding sequence is TGTGCCATCGGTTTTGGGGGGGATGACACTGAAGCTTTCTTT. This codes for CAIGFGGDDTEAFF.

As concerns this clonotype: At one boundary the junction diverges from the germline segment, which might be a read error. The chain has TRBV4-1 and TRBJ1-1; possibly TRBD1 for D (6 bases). This CDR3 comprises 16 residues. Germline loops: CDR1 MGHRA, CDR2 YSYEKL. The CDR3, as DNA: TGTGCCAGCAGCCGGGAGGACAGCTCATTGAACACTGAAGCTTTCTTT. Protein sequence: CASSREDSSLNTEAFF.

The chain recombines TRBV9 with TRBJ2-3; D not certain. Trimming stripped 4 bases from V and 4 bases from J, with 13 bases between. The CDR3 length is 14 residues. Germline-derived CDR1 and CDR2 are SGDLS and YYNGEE. For the CDR3, the DNA is TGTGCCAGCAGCCAATTCAATCTTGCAGATACGCAGTATTTT. Amino acid sequence: CASSQFNLADTQYF.

The chain is built from TRBV19 and TRBJ2-1; 9 bases are shared with TRBD1. Losses at the gene ends were 5 bases for V and 9 bases for J; bases not matched to a gene: 11. The germline V gene encodes CDR1 LNHDA and CDR2 SQIVND (reference sequence). CDR3 size: 15 residues. The CDR3 bases are TGTGCCAGTAGTGGAGAGGACAGGGGATGGGGTGAGCAGTTCTTC. Residues: CASSGEDRGWGEQFF.

The CDR3 nucleotides read TGTGCCAGCAGATCTGGGACGGACAACACCGGGGAGCTGTTTTTT. Translating gives CASRSGTDNTGELFF. The chain carries TRBV5-6 and TRBJ2-2; D possibly uses TRBD1 or TRBD2 (5 bases each). CDR1 and CDR2 from the germline V gene are SGHDT and YYEEEE. The CDR3 is 15 amino acids. V was shortened by 5 bases and J by 2 bases, with 13 bases between the two germline ends.

This clonotype was observed a handful of times. The rearrangement uses TRBV6-2 or TRBV6-3 and TRBJ2-1, with 8 bases aligning to TRBD2. The CDR3 is made up of 12 amino acids. Germline CDR1 reads MNHEY; CDR2 reads SVGEGT. J gave up 8 bases and V 10 bases, and 7 bases lay outside the gene matches. CDR3 DNA: TGTGCCACCGGGGGGGTATGGGATGAGCAGTTCTTC. The encoded protein is CATGGVWDEQFF.

A few counts support this clonotype. The V gene is TRBV6-9, the J gene TRBJ1-5; no clear D. V lost 8 bases to trimming and J lost 5 bases, with 10 bases between them. CDR1 MNHGY and CDR2 SVAAGI come from the germline V gene. This CDR3 spans 12 amino acids. The CDR3 here is CASSKQYQPQHF. The CDR3 DNA reads TGTGCCAGCTCAAAACAGTATCAGCCCCAGCATTTT.